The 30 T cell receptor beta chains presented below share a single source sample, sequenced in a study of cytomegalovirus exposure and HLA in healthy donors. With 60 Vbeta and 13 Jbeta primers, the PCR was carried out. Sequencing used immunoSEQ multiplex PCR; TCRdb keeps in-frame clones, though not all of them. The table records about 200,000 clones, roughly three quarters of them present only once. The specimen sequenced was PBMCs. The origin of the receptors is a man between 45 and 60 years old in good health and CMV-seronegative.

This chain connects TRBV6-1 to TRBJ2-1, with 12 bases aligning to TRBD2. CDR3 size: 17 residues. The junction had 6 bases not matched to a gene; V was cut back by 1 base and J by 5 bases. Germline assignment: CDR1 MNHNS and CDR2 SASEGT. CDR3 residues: CASSEVLAGGNNNEQFF. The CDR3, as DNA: TGTGCCAGCAGTGAAGTTCTAGCGGGAGGGAACAACAATGAGCAGTTCTTC.

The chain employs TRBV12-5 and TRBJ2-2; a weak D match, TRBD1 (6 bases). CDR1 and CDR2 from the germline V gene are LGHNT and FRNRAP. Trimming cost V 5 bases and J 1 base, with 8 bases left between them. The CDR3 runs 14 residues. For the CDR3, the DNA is TGTGCTAGTGGTCAACAGGGGAACACCGGGGAGCTGTTTTTT. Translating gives CASGQQGNTGELFF. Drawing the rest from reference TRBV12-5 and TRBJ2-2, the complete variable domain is DARVTQTPRHKVTEMGQEVTMRCQPILGHNTVFWYRQTMMQGLELLAYFRNRAPLDDSGMPKDRFSAEMPDATLATLKIQPSEPRDSAVYFCASGQQGNTGELFFGEGSRLTVL.

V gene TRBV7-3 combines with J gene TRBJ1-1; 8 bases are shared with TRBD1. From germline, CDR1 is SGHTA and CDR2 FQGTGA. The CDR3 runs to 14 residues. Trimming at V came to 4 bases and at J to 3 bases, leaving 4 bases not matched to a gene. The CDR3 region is CASSSDRGDTEAFF. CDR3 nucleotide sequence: TGTGCCAGCAGCTCCGACAGGGGCGACACTGAAGCTTTCTTT.

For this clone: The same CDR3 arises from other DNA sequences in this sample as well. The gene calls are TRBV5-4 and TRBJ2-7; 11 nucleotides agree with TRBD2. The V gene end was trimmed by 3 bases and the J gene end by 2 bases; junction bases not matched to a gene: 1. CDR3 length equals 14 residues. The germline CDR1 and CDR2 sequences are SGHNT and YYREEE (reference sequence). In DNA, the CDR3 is TGTGCCAGCAGCTCGGGACTAGCGGCCTACGAGCAGTACTTC. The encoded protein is CASSSGLAAYEQYF.

The CDR3 region has the DNA TGTGCCAGCAGCTCCTTTGAGGGTATACAGGGTAGTCAGCCCCAGCATTTT. It is translated as CASSSFEGIQGSQPQHF. This chain uses TRBV7-8 with TRBJ1-5; TRBD1 is a possible D gene (6 bases). V was trimmed by 4 bases and J by 6 bases, leaving 22 bases between them. The CDR3 sequence is 17 residues long. Germline V CDR1 and CDR2: SGHVS, FQNEAQ.

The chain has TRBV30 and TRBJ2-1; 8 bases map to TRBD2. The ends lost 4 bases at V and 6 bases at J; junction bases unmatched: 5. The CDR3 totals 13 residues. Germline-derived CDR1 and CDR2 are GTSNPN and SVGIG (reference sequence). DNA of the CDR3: TGTGCCTGGAACGGGAGGGCCTCCAATGAGCAGTTCTTC. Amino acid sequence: CAWNGRASNEQFF.

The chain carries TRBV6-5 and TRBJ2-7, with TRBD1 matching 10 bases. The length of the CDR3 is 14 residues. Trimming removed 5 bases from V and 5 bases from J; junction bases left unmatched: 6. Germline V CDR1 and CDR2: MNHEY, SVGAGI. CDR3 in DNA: TGTGCCAGCAGTCGAGGGACAGGGGTCAACGAGCAGTACTTC. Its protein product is CASSRGTGVNEQYF.

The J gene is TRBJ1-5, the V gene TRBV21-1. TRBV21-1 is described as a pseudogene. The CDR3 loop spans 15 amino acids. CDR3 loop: CASSRFVGSNQPQHF. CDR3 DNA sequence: TGTGCCAGCAGCAGATTCGTCGGTAGCAATCAGCCCCAGCATTTT.

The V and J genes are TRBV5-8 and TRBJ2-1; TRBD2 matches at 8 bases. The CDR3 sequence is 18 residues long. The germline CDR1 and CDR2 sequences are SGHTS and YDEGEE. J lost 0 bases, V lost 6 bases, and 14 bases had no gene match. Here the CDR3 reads CASNPGVAGLPSYNEQFF. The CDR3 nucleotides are TGTGCCAGCAACCCCGGGGTAGCGGGGTTACCCTCCTACAATGAGCAGTTCTTC.

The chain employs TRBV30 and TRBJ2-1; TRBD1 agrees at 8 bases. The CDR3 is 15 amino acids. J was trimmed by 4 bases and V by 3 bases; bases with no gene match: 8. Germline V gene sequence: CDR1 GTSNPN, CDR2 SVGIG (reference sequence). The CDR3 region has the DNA TGTGCCTGGAGACCGGGACAGGCTGGATACAATGAGCAGTTCTTC. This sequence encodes CAWRPGQAGYNEQFF. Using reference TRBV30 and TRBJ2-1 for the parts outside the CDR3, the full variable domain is SQTIHQWPATLVQPVGSPLSLECTVEGTSNPNLYWYRQAAGRGLQLLFYSVGIGQISSEVPQNLSASRPQDRQFILSSKKLLLSDSGFYLCAWRPGQAGYNEQFFGPGTRLTVL.

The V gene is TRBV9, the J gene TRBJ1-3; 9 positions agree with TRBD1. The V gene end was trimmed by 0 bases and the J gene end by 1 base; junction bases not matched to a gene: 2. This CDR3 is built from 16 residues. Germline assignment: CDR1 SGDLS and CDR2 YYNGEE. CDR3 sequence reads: CASSVGDRVSGNTIYF. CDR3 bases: TGTGCCAGCAGCGTAGGGGACAGGGTGTCTGGAAACACCATATATTTT.

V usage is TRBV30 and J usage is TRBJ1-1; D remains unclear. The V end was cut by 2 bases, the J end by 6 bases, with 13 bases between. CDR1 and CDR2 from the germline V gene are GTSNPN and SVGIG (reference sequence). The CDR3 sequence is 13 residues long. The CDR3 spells CAWSPRGSAEAFF. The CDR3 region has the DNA TGTGCCTGGAGTCCACGGGGTTCGGCTGAAGCTTTCTTT.

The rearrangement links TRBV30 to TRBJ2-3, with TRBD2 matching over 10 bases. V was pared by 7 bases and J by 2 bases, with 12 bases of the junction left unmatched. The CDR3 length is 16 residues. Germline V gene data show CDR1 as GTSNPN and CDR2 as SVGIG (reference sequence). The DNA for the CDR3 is TGTGCCTCTTCTAAGCGGGAGGGCCTTTTCACAGATACGCAGTATTTT. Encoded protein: CASSKREGLFTDTQYF.

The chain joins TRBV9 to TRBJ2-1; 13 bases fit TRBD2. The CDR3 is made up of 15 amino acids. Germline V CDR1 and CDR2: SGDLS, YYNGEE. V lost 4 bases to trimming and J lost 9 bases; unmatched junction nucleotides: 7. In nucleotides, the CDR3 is TGTGCCAGCAGCTTAGGACTAGCGGGAGATCTTGAGCAGTTCTTC. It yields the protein CASSLGLAGDLEQFF.

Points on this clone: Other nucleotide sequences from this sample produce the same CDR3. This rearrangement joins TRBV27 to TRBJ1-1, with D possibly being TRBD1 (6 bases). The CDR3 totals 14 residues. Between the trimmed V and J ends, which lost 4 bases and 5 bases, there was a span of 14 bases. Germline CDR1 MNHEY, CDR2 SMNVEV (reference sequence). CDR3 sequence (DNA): TGTGCCAGCAGTTGGCGGGGGGCGAGGACTGAAGCTTTCTTT. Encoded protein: CASSWRGARTEAFF.

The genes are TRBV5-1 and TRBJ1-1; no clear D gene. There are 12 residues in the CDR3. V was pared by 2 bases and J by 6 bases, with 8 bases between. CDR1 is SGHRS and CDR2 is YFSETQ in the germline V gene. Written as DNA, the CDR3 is TGCGCCAGCAGCTTTCCTAGCCCTGAAGCTTTCTTT. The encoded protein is CASSFPSPEAFF. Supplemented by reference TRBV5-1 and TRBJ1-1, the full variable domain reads KAGVTQTPRYLIKTRGQQVTLSCSPISGHRSVSWYQQTPGQGLQFLFEYFSETQRNKGNFPGRFSGRQFSNSRSEMNVSTLELGDSALYLCASSFPSPEAFFGQGTRLTVV.

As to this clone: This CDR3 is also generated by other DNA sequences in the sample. In nucleotides, the CDR3 is TGTGCCAGCAGCTTGCAATGGCGGGGAAAGAACACTGAAGCTTTCTTT. It translates to CASSLQWRGKNTEAFF. This chain links TRBV5-4 with TRBJ1-1; D remains ambiguous. The length of the CDR3 is 16 residues. Germline loops: CDR1 SGHNT, CDR2 YYREEE (reference sequence). V was clipped by 1 base and J by 1 base, with 14 bases between them.

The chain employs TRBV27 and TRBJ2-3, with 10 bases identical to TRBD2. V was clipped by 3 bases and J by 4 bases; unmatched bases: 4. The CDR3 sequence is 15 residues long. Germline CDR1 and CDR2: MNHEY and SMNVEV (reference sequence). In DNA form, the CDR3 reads TGTGCCAGCAGTTTCTTAGCGGGAGGCCCAGATACGCAGTATTTT. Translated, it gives CASSFLAGGPDTQYF.

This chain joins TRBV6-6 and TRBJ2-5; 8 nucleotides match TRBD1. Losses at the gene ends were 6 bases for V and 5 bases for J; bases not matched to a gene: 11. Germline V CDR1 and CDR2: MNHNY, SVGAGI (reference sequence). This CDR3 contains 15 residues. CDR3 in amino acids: CASREQGVPGETQYF. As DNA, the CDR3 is TGTGCCAGCAGGGAACAGGGGGTCCCGGGGGAGACCCAGTACTTC.

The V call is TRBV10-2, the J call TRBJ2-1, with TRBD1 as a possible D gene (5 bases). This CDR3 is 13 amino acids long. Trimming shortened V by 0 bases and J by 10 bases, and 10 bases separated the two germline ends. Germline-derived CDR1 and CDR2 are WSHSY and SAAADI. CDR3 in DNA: TGCGCCAGCAGTGAGTCGGGGCGGCAAGAGCAGTTCTTC. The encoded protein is CASSESGRQEQFF.

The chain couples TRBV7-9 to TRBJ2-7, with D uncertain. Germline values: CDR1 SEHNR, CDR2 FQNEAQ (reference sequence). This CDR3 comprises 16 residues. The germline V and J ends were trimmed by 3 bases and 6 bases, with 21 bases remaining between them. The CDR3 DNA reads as TGTGCCAGCAGCTTCGTTAGTAGTCGCGGTCGCAGCGAGCAGTACTTC. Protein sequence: CASSFVSSRGRSEQYF.

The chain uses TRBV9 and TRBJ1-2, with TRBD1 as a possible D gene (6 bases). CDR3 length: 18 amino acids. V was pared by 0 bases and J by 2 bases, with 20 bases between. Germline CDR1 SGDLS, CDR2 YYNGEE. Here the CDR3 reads CASSVGGIWDNPNYGYTF. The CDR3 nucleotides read TGTGCCAGCAGCGTAGGCGGTATCTGGGACAACCCGAACTATGGCTACACCTTC.

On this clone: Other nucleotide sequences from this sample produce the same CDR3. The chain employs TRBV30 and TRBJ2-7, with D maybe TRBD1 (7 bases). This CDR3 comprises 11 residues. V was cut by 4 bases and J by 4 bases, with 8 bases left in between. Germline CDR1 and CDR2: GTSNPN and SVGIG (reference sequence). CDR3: CAWTGGYEQYF. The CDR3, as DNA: TGTGCCTGGACAGGGGGGTACGAGCAGTACTTC.

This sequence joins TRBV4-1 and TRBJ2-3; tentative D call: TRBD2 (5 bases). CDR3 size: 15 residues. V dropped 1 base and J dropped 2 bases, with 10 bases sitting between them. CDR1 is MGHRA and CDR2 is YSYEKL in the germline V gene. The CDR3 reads CASSQGPGNTDTQYF. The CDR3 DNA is TGCGCCAGCAGCCAAGGTCCGGGAAACACAGATACGCAGTATTTT.

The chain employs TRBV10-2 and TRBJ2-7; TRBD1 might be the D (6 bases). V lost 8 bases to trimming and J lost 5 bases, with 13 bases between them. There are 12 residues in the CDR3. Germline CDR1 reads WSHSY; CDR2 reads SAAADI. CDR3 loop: CASGQGRHEQYF. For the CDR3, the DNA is TGCGCCAGCGGGCAGGGGCGCCACGAGCAGTACTTC.

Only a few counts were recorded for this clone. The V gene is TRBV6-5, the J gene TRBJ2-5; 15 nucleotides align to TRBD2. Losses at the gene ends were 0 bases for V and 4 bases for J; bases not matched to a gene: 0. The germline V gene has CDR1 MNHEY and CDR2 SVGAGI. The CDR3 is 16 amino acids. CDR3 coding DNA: TGTGCCAGCAGTTACTCGGGACTAGCGGGAGGAGAGACCCAGTACTTC. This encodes CASSYSGLAGGETQYF.

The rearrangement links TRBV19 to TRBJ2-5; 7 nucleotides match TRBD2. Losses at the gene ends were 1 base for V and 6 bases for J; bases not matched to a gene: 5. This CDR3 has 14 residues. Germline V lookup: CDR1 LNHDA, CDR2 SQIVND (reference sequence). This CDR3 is CASSIGGGTKTQYF. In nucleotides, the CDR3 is TGTGCCAGTAGTATAGGTGGAGGGACTAAGACCCAGTACTTC.

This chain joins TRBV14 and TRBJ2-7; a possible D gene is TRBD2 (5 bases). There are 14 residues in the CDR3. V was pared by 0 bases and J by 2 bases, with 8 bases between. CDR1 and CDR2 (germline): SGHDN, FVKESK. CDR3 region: CASSQDRGAYEQYF. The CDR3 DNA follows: TGTGCCAGCAGCCAAGATCGGGGAGCCTACGAGCAGTACTTC.

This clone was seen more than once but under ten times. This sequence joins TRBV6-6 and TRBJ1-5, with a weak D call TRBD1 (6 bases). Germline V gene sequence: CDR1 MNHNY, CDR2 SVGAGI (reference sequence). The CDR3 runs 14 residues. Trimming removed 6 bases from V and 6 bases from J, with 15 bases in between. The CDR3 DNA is TGTGCCAGCAGACCTTCAGGGGAGAGTCAGCCCCAGCATTTT. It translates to CASRPSGESQPQHF.

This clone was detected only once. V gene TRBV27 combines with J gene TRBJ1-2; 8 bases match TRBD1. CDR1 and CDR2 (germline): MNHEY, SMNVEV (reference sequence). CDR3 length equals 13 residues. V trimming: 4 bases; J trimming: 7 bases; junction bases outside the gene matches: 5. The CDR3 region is CASSYQGAGGYTF. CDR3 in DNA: TGTGCCAGCAGTTACCAGGGGGCCGGTGGCTACACCTTC.